A selection of T cell receptor beta chains follows, all from one sample in a study of beta chain features in type 1 diabetes. Sequencing used immunoSEQ multiplex PCR; TCRdb keeps in-frame clones, though not all of them. The table lists some 640,000 clones, more than 13% of them singletons. The material sequenced was naive CD4+ T cells from blood. These receptors were obtained from a man between 18 and 35 years old with type 1 diabetes. Each CDR3 is given with its conserved first and last residue. D genes are given only for firm matches. Clone size appears in some rows only: once, few, many, or a class for an expanded clone.

D gene,J gene,V gene,clone size,CDR3 protein,CDR3 DNA
TRBD1,TRBJ1-2,TRBV30,-,CAWSAGTGKGYSYTF,TGTGCCTGGAGCGCCGGGACAGGCAAAGGCTATAGCTACACCTTC
-,TRBJ2-4,TRBV29-1,few,CSVLGDRNIQYF,TGCAGCGTTCTAGGCGATAGGAACATTCAGTACTTC
TRBD2,TRBJ2-3,TRBV5-6,few,CASRLTAGGPNTQYF,TGTGCCAGCAGACTCACAGCGGGGGGGCCGAATACGCAGTATTTT
TRBD1,TRBJ2-7,TRBV25-1,few,CASSKFGQASYEQYF,TGTGCCAGCAGTAAATTCGGACAGGCATCCTACGAGCAGTACTTC
-,TRBJ2-4,TRBV11-2,-,CASTPIRGTPNIQYF,TGTGCCAGCACCCCGATTCGAGGGACCCCCAACATTCAGTACTTC
-,TRBJ2-1,TRBV10-3,-,CAISEVRDYNEQFF,TGTGCCATCAGTGAGGTCAGGGACTACAATGAGCAGTTCTTC
-,TRBJ1-2,TRBV29-1,-,CSVEGIWGYTF,TGCAGCGTTGAAGGGATTTGGGGCTACACCTTC
TRBD2,TRBJ2-3,TRBV7-9,-,CASSLAAASGEVKYF,TGTGCCAGCAGCTTAGCGGCCGCTAGCGGGGAGGTTAAGTATTTT
-,TRBJ2-7,TRBV21-1,-,CASTQQGVDEQYF,TGTGCCAGCACCCAACAGGGAGTTGACGAGCAGTACTTC
TRBD1,TRBJ1-3,TRBV9,few,CASSADRADTIYF,TGTGCCAGCAGCGCGGACAGGGCTGACACCATATATTTT
-,TRBJ2-3,TRBV7-9,-,CASSSKTQSPLTDTQYF,TGTGCCAGCAGCTCAAAGACTCAGAGCCCCCTCACAGATACGCAGTATTTT
-,TRBJ1-6,TRBV29-1,few,CSVKGGSNSPLHF,TGCAGCGTCAAAGGAGGATCGAATTCACCCCTCCACTTT
TRBD1,TRBJ1-4,TRBV4-1,few,CASSQADRRDLEKLFF,TGCGCCAGCAGCCAAGCGGACAGGAGAGATCTTGAAAAACTGTTTTTT
TRBD1,TRBJ2-3,TRBV30,few,CAWSLLVGQDTQYF,TGTGCCTGGAGTTTACTAGTGGGACAGGATACGCAGTATTTT
TRBD2,TRBJ2-3,TRBV5-1,few,CASSPLSGGDTQYF,TGCGCCAGCAGCCCTCTCTCCGGGGGGGATACGCAGTATTTT
-,TRBJ2-7,TRBV6-5,-,CASRTGFYEQYF,TGTGCCAGCAGGACGGGGTTCTACGAGCAGTACTTC
-,TRBJ1-1,TRBV30,-,CASSIGNTEAFF,TGTGCCTCCTCAATAGGGAACACTGAAGCTTTCTTT
-,TRBJ2-5,TRBV5-1,-,CASSLTSVQETQYF,TGCGCCAGCAGCTTGACTAGTGTGCAAGAGACCCAGTACTTC
TRBD1,TRBJ1-4,TRBV5-6,-,CASRDRVGKLFF,TGTGCCAGCAGGGACAGGGTTGGAAAACTGTTTTTT
-,TRBJ2-5,TRBV23-1,few,CASAIEYQETQYF,TGCGCCAGCGCCATCGAGTACCAAGAGACCCAGTACTTC
TRBD1,TRBJ2-1,TRBV28,few,CASSVGGSEQFF,TGTGCCAGCAGTGTAGGGGGCAGTGAGCAGTTCTTC
-,TRBJ1-2,TRBV18,-,CASSPGDQYGYTF,TGTGCCAGCTCACCAGGGGACCAATATGGCTACACCTTC
-,TRBJ1-3,TRBV9,-,CASSVGADGNTIYF,TGTGCCAGCAGCGTAGGGGCAGATGGAAACACCATATATTTT
-,TRBJ2-1,TRBV5-1,-,CASSLAPNSYNEQFF,TGCGCCAGCAGCTTGGCCCCTAACTCCTACAATGAGCAGTTCTTC
-,TRBJ2-7,TRBV4-1,-,CASSQDPKRMATSYEQYF,TGCGCCAGCAGCCAAGATCCGAAACGGATGGCAACTTCCTACGAGCAGTACTTC
TRBD2,TRBJ2-1,TRBV19,few,CASRGGTSGSNEQFF,TGTGCCAGTAGGGGCGGGACTAGCGGGAGCAATGAGCAGTTCTTC
-,TRBJ1-5,TRBV27,few,CASGSDSNQPQHF,TGTGCCAGCGGGTCAGATAGCAATCAGCCCCAGCATTTT
TRBD2,TRBJ2-5,TRBV5-4,few,CASSLASGLQETQYF,TGTGCCAGCAGCTTGGCTAGCGGACTACAAGAGACCCAGTACTTC
-,TRBJ2-1,TRBV9,-,CASSGLGTAYNEQFF,TGTGCCAGCAGCGGGCTAGGTACGGCCTACAATGAGCAGTTCTTC
-,TRBJ2-1,TRBV5-1,few,CASSDRTDPRDEQFF,TGCGCCAGCAGCGACAGGACAGACCCTAGGGATGAGCAGTTCTTC
TRBD1,TRBJ2-5,TRBV7-9,-,CASSSQGGERETQYF,TGTGCCAGCAGCTCCCAAGGGGGCGAGCGAGAGACCCAGTACTTC
TRBD2,TRBJ2-1,TRBV18,few,CASSGLAGPYNEQFF,TGTGCCAGCTCGGGACTAGCGGGACCCTACAATGAGCAGTTCTTC
-,TRBJ2-1,TRBV5-1,-,CASSLWGPGRNEQFF,TGCGCCAGCAGCTTGTGGGGTCCGGGGCGCAATGAGCAGTTCTTC
TRBD2,TRBJ2-1,TRBV7-2,few,CASSYQAGAHEQFF,TGTGCCAGCAGCTATCAGGCGGGAGCGCATGAGCAGTTCTTC
TRBD1,TRBJ2-1,TRBV29-1,-,CSVRVGQGDEQFF,TGCAGCGTTCGCGTCGGACAGGGCGATGAGCAGTTCTTC